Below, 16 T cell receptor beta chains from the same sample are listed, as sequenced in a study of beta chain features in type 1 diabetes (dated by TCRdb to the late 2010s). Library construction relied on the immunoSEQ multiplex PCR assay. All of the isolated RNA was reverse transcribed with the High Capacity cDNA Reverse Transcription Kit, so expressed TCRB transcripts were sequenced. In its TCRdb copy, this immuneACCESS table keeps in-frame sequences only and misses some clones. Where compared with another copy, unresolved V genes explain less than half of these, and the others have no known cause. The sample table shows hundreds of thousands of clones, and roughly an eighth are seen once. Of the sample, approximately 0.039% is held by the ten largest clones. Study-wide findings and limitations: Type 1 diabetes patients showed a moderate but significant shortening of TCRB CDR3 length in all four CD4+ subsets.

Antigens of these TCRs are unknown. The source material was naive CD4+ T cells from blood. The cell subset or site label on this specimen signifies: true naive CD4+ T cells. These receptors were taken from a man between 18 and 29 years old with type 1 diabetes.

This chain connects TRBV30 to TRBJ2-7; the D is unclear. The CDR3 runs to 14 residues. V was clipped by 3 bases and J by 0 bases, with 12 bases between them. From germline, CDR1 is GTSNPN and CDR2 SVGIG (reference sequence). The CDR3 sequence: CAWRRLKDSYEQYF. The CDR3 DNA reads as TGTGCCTGGAGGCGGCTAAAAGACTCCTACGAGCAGTACTTC.

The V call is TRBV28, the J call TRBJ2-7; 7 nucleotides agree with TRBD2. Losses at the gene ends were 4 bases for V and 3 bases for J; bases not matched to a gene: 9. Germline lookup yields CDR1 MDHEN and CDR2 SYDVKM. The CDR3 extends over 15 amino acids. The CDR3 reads CASSSFGEGYYEQYF. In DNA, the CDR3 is TGTGCCAGCAGTTCCTTTGGGGAGGGGTACTACGAGCAGTACTTC.

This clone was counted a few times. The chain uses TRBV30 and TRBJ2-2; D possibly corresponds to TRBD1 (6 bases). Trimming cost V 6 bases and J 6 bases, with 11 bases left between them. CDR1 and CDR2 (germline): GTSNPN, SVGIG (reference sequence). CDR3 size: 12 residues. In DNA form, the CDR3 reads TGTGCCTGCCAGGGGTACCCCGGGGAGCTGTTTTTT. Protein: CACQGYPGELFF.

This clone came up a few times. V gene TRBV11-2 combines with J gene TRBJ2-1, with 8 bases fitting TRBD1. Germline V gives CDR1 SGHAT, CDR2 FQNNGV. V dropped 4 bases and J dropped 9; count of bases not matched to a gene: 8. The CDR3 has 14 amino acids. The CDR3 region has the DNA TGTGCCAGCAGCTCCCGTGACAGGGGCAGTGAGCAGTTCTTC. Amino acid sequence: CASSSRDRGSEQFF.

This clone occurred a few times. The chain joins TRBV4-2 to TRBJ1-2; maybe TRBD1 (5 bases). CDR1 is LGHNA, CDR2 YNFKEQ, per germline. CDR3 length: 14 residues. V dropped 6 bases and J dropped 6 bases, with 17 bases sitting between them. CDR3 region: CASRQVRGRDGYTF. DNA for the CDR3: TGTGCCAGCAGACAGGTTAGGGGAAGGGATGGCTACACCTTC.

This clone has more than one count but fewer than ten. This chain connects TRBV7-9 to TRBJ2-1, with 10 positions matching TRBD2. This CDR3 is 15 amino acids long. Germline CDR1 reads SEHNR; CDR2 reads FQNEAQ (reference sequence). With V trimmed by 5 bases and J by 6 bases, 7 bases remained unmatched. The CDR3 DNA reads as TGTGCCAGCAGCATGCTAGCGGGGGACATCAATGAGCAGTTCTTC. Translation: CASSMLAGDINEQFF.

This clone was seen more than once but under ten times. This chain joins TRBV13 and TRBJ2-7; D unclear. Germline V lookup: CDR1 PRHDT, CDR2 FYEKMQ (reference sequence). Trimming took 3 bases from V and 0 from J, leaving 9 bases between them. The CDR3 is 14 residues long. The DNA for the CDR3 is TGTGCCAGCAGCTTCCGATCAGTCTCCTACGAGCAGTACTTC. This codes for CASSFRSVSYEQYF.

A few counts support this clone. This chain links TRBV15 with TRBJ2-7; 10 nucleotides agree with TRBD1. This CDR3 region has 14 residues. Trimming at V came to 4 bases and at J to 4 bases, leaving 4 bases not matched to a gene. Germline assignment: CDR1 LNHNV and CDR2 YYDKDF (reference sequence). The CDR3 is CATSKRTGGYEQYF. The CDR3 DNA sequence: TGTGCCACCAGCAAACGGACAGGGGGGTACGAGCAGTACTTC.

The CDR3 protein is CASSPGEGFNQPQHF. CDR3 nucleotide sequence: TGTGCCAGCTCACCAGGGGAAGGGTTCAATCAGCCCCAGCATTTT. The chain combines TRBV18 with TRBJ1-5, with unresolved D. The V and J ends lost 2 bases and 3 bases respectively, with 11 bases between them. Germline-derived CDR1 and CDR2 are KGHSH and LQKENI. This CDR3 has 15 amino acids.

In DNA form, the CDR3 reads TGCAGCGGACATTCACCCCTCCACTTT. This gives the protein CSGHSPLHF. The chain employs TRBV29-1 and TRBJ1-6; D ambiguous. This CDR3 spans 9 amino acids. Germline V gives CDR1 SQVTM, CDR2 ANQGSEA. V was trimmed by 7 bases and J by 8 bases, leaving 3 bases between them.

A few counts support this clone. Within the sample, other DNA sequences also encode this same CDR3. The CDR3 DNA reads TGTGCCAGTAGCGGGGGTTCCTACGAGCAGTACTTC. Its protein is CASSGGSYEQYF. This chain uses TRBV19 with TRBJ2-7; a weak D match, TRBD2 (6 bases). Trimming left V 6 bases short and J 1 base short, with 7 bases between. The CDR3 covers 12 residues. From germline, CDR1 is LNHDA and CDR2 SQIVND (reference sequence).

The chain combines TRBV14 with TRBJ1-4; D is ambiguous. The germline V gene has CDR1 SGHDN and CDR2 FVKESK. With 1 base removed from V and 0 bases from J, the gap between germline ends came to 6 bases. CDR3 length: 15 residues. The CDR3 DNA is TGTGCCAGCAGCCAAGGGATCGCAACTAATGAAAAACTGTTTTTT. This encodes CASSQGIATNEKLFF. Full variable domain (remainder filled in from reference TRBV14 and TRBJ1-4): EAGVTQFPSHSVIEKGQTVTLRCDPISGHDNLYWYRRVMGKEIKFLLHFVKESKQDESGMPNNRFLAERTGGTYSTLKVQPAELEDSGVYFCASSQGIATNEKLFFGSGTQLSVL.

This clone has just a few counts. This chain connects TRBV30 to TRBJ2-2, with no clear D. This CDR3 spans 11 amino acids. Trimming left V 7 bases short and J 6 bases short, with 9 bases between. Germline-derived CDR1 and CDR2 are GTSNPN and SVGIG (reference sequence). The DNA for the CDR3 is TGTGCCTACCTACTCCCCGGGGAGCTGTTTTTT. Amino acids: CAYLLPGELFF.

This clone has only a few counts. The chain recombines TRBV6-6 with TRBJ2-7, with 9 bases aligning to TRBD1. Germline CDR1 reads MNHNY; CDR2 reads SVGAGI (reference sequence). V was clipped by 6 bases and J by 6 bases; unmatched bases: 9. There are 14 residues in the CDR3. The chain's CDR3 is CASSRPGQGPEQYF. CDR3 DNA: TGTGCCAGCAGCCGACCGGGACAGGGCCCCGAGCAGTACTTC.

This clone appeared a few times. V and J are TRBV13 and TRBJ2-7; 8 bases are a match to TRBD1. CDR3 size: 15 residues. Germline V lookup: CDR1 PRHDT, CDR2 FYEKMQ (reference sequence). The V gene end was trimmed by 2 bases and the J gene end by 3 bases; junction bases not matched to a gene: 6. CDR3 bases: TGTGCCAGCAGCTTAAAACGACAGGGGAGCTACGAGCAGTACTTC. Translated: CASSLKRQGSYEQYF.

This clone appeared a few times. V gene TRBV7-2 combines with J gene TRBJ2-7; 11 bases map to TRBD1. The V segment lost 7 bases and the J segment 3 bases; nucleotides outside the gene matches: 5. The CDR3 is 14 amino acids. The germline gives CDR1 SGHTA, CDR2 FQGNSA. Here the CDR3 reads CASTPGTGGYEQYF. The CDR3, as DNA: TGTGCCAGCACCCCCGGGACAGGGGGCTACGAGCAGTACTTC. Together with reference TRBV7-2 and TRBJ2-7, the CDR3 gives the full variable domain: GAGVSQSPSNKVTEKGKDVELRCDPISGHTALYWYRQSLGQGLEFLIYFQGNSAPDKSGLPSDRFSAERTGGSVSTLTIQRTQQEDSAVYLCASTPGTGGYEQYFGPGTRLTVT.